The source of this T cell receptor (beta chain) is a study of shared clonotypes between healthy human individuals. Overall study findings and caveats: Non-shared clonotypes showed lower generation probabilities than clonotypes common to all four donors.

Germline assignment: CDR1 DFQATT and CDR2 SNEGSKA (reference sequence). CDR3 size: 10 residues. Trimming removed 3 bases at V and 1 base at J, with 1 base between. Positively selected for CCR7, the CD45RO-negative cells used as naive CD8 cells excluded terminally differentiated effector memory CD45RA+ cells. The authors distributed each subset's genomic DNA evenly over several immunoSEQ plates. Profiled with immunoSEQ multiplex PCR; TCRdb holds only in-frame clones, not every one. The sample has millions of clones; 90% to 95% are singletons. Comment on this clone: Its antigen is as yet unknown. The same CDR3 can be traced to other DNA sequences in this sample.

The specimen was naive CD8+ T cells from PBMCs. The sequence was collected from a man between 18 and 29 years old in good health. Some clones in this sample may be carry-over from other donors' samples. The chain couples TRBV20-1 to TRBJ2-7; D uncertain. CDR3 amino acids: CSARSYEQYF. DNA for the CDR3: TGCAGTGCTAGGTCCTACGAGCAGTACTTC.